The following is a T cell receptor beta chain sequence with its context. Its cognate antigen is unknown. Researchers amplified the TCR beta CDR3 regions from RNA transcripts. The TCR CDR3 was amplified in a first-round RT-PCR using the HTBI primer set. TCRdb called the multiplex PCR reads again in MiXCR, with one record for every CDR3 protein. Among some 800,000 distinct CDR3 sequences listed, more than 30% were seen once. The patients, who ranged from 18 to 65 in age, presented with newly diagnosed hyperthyroidism lasting under 2 months. The study left out patients who had uncontrolled infection, other autoimmune disease, pregnancy or lactation. The data originate from a study of T cells in Graves' hyperthyroidism and ophthalmopathy. Whole-study findings and limits: Most thyroid clonotypes expanded above 0.001 were also detected in blood. Ophthalmopathy stood apart from stable hyperthyroidism in a 13 V-J model.

The TCR was taken from a man in his late teens or twenties with Graves' hyperthyroidism. Sequencing used blood.

DNA of the CDR3: TGTGCCAGCAGCCATCTAGGGATCGGGAGCTACGAGCAGTACTTC. This encodes CASSHLGIGSYEQYF. The chain couples TRBV14 to TRBJ2-7; D perhaps matches TRBD2 (6 bases). V lost 3 bases and J lost 3, with 15 bases in between. Looked up from germline, CDR1 is SGHDN and CDR2 is FVKESK. This CDR3 region has 15 residues.